The rows below give T cell receptor beta chains drawn from one sample of a study of OX40 agonist ivuxolimab in advanced cancers. Method: immunoSEQ multiplex PCR; TCRdb's copy keeps in-frame clones and lacks some. Seen here are 37,000 or so clones, roughly 85% observed once, and the top ten hold approximately 15%. This specimen was CD4+ or CD8+ T cells sorted from blood, taken in a trial of the OX40 agonist ivuxolimab. The receptor source for this set is an adult with an advanced solid tumor such as melanoma, head and neck, liver or kidney cancer. Both conserved end residues are part of each CDR3. D genes are given only for firm matches. Only some rows state a clone size, as once, few, many or a class for expanded clones.

>-|TRBV6-5|TRBJ1-1|-
TGTGCCAGCAGTTTACGGGGAGGGAACACTGAAGCTTTCTTT
CASSLRGGNTEAFF
>-|TRBV5-6|TRBJ2-5|TRBD2
TGTGCCAGCAGCGGGACTAGCGGCCAAGAGACCCAGTACTTC
CASSGTSGQETQYF
>once|TRBV7-9|TRBJ2-5|-
TGTGCCAGCAGCTCGCCGGGGGCGGTTTACCAAGAGACCCAGTACTTC
CASSSPGAVYQETQYF
>-|TRBV4-1|TRBJ1-2|-
TGCGCCAGCAGCCAAGTACAGGGTAACTATGGCTACACCTTC
CASSQVQGNYGYTF
>-|TRBV11-3|TRBJ2-5|-
TGTGCCAGCAGCTTAGGGGTTTGGAGTTATCAAGAGACCCAGTACTTC
CASSLGVWSYQETQYF
>-|TRBV4-3|TRBJ2-3|-
TGCGCCAGCAGCCAAGATACACAAGTACCCGATACGCAGTATTTT
CASSQDTQVPDTQYF
>-|TRBV27|TRBJ2-7|TRBD2
TGTGCCAGCAGTTTATTAATTGCGGCTAGCGGGAGGTACGAGCAGTACTTC
CASSLLIAASGRYEQYF
>-|TRBV30|TRBJ2-7|-
TGTGCCTGGAGCATTCTACACGGGGCCCGTAACGAGCAGTACTTC
CAWSILHGARNEQYF
>-|TRBV25-1|TRBJ2-7|-
TGTGCCAGCAGTGAATACGAAGACCTCCTAGCCGAGCAGTACTTC
CASSEYEDLLAEQYF
>-|TRBV7-3|TRBJ2-7|-
TGTGCCAGCAGCAAAGGGCCCAGGGGAGGCTACGAGCAGTACTTC
CASSKGPRGGYEQYF
>-|TRBV15|TRBJ1-2|-
TGTGCCACCAGCAGAGATCGGGGGTATGGCTACACCTTC
CATSRDRGYGYTF
>-|TRBV11-2|TRBJ1-4|-
TGTGCCAGCAGCTTAGAGGGGGTCAGGTCGCATGAAAAACTGTTTTTT
CASSLEGVRSHEKLFF
>-|TRBV4-2|TRBJ1-4|-
TGTGCCAGCAGCCAGCCGGGACACCCGAATGAAAAACTGTTTTTT
CASSQPGHPNEKLFF
>-|TRBV4-2|TRBJ1-1|-
TGTGCCAGCAGCCAAGAAAAAGCGGACAGCTATTTGAACACTGAAGCTTTCTTT
CASSQEKADSYLNTEAFF
>once|TRBV5-1|TRBJ2-2|TRBD1
TGCGCCAGCAGCTGGACAGGGACAGGGGGCAACACCGGGGAGCTGTTTTTT
CASSWTGTGGNTGELFF
>few|TRBV6-6|TRBJ2-5|-
TGTGCCAGCAACCGCCCGGGAGAAGAGACCCAGTACTTC
CASNRPGEETQYF
>-|TRBV21-1|TRBJ1-5|-
TGTGCCAGCAGCATTAGGGGTTCGACGCATCAGCCCCAGCATTTT
CASSIRGSTHQPQHF
>-|TRBV5-1|TRBJ1-1|-
TGCGCCGGCGCAGCGAAGTACACTGAAGCTTTCTTT
CAGAAKYTEAFF
>-|TRBV28|TRBJ1-1|TRBD1
TGTGCCAGCAGTTCCGCCGGACAGGGGGCCATGAACACTGAAGCTTTCTTT
CASSSAGQGAMNTEAFF
>-|TRBV9|TRBJ1-5|-
TGTGCCAGCAGCGTAGGCGGTGCCGGGAATCAGCCCCAGCATTTT
CASSVGGAGNQPQHF
>-|TRBV7-6|TRBJ2-5|-
TGTGCCAGCAGCCCTGGCGAAGAGACCCAGTACTTC
CASSPGEETQYF
>-|TRBV10-3|TRBJ2-7|TRBD1
TGTGCCATCAGTGAGTCTAGGACAGGGCCTACCTACGAGCAGTACTTC
CAISESRTGPTYEQYF
>-|TRBV7-8|TRBJ1-1|-
TGTGCCAGCAGCTTGGGACGGCTGAACACTGAAGCTTTCTTT
CASSLGRLNTEAFF
>-|TRBV19|TRBJ2-7|-
TGTGCCAGTAGTTCAAATGTCGGGTCCTACGAGCAGTACTTC
CASSSNVGSYEQYF
>-|TRBV18|TRBJ1-2|-
TGTGCCAGCTCACCCAATCTTTTCGTCTACACCTTC
CASSPNLFVYTF
>-|TRBV5-8|TRBJ1-2|-
TGTGCCAGCAGCTTGGGTAACAGGGAGGACGAGGGCTACACCTTC
CASSLGNREDEGYTF
>medium-sized|TRBV29-1|TRBJ1-3|-
TGCAGCACCCTGGAGCCTTCTCTGAGTAACACCATATATTTT
CSTLEPSLSNTIYF
>-|TRBV5-4|TRBJ2-7|-
TGTGCCAGCAGCGCTGGCTACGAGCAGTACTTC
CASSAGYEQYF
>-|TRBV6-5|TRBJ2-7|TRBD1
TGTGCCAGCAGTTACAAGCAGGGGGAACCCTACGAGCAGTACTTC
CASSYKQGEPYEQYF
>once|TRBV7-7|TRBJ2-7|TRBD2
TGTGCCAGCAGCTTAAAGCGGGGGCCCTACGAGCAGTACTTC
CASSLKRGPYEQYF
>many|TRBV5-8|TRBJ1-5|-
TGTGCCAGCAGTGCCACAACGGGGCGGGTGGATAGTCAGCCCCAGCATTTT
CASSATTGRVDSQPQHF
>-|TRBV30|TRBJ1-1|-
TGTGCCTGGAGTGTACCGAGCACTGAAGCTTTCTTT
CAWSVPSTEAFF
>-|TRBV5-6|TRBJ2-3|-
TGTGCCAGCAGCTTCCTTCTGTGGCGGGGGCAGGAAGATACGCAGTATTTT
CASSFLLWRGQEDTQYF
>-|TRBV5-1|TRBJ2-1|-
TGCGCCAGCAGCTGGACAAGGGGGGGTGACAATGAGCAGTTCTTC
CASSWTRGGDNEQFF
>-|TRBV2|TRBJ2-1|-
TGTGCCAGCAGTGAATCCCCGGGGAGCTCCTACAATGAGCAGTTCTTC
CASSESPGSSYNEQFF
>-|TRBV7-9|TRBJ1-6|-
TGTGCCAGCAGGGAACCCGGAGGCGCTTCACCCCTCCACTTT
CASREPGGASPLHF
>-|TRBV5-1|TRBJ2-3|TRBD1
TGCGCCAGCAGCGCCACAGGGGGGTCGGGAGATACGCAGTATTTT
CASSATGGSGDTQYF
>-|TRBV6-4|TRBJ2-3|TRBD2
TGTGCCAGCAGTAGACTAGCGGGGGAGTCAGATACGCAGTATTTT
CASSRLAGESDTQYF
>-|TRBV15|TRBJ2-1|TRBD2
TGTGCCACCAGCAGAGTGGGCGGGAGTAGTCCCTTTCTCAATGAGCAGTTCTTC
CATSRVGGSSPFLNEQFF
>-|TRBV19|TRBJ2-1|-
TGTGCCAGTAGCCTCTCGTCTTACTCCTACAATGAGCAGTTCTTC
CASSLSSYSYNEQFF
>once|TRBV9|TRBJ1-1|-
TGTGCCAGCAGCGTAGTCTCAGGGCGAACTGAAGCTTTCTTT
CASSVVSGRTEAFF
>-|TRBV7-6|TRBJ2-1|TRBD1
TGTGCCGCGACCCGACAGGGGTACAATGAGCAGTTCTTC
CAATRQGYNEQFF
>-|TRBV6-5|TRBJ2-7|-
TGTGCCAGCAGTTTCACGACTTCGCCCGAGCAGTACTTC
CASSFTTSPEQYF
>few|TRBV7-3|TRBJ2-7|-
TGTGCCAGCAGCCATGGGACCAACGAGCAGTACTTC
CASSHGTNEQYF
>-|TRBV28|TRBJ1-1|-
TGTGCCAGCAGTTTAAGTTCAACTGAAGCTTTCTTT
CASSLSSTEAFF
>-|TRBV9|TRBJ2-3|-
TGTGCCAGCAGCCCCCACGGGGGTCGCACAGATACGCAGTATTTT
CASSPHGGRTDTQYF
>once|TRBV11-2|TRBJ2-7|-
TGTGCCAGCAGCTTCTTCCCATTCTCTGGGAGCTCCTACGAGCAGTACTTC
CASSFFPFSGSSYEQYF
>once|TRBV19|TRBJ2-3|-
TGTGCCAGTAGCCCGCTCAGAGAATCCACAGATACGCAGTATTTT
CASSPLRESTDTQYF
>-|TRBV19|TRBJ1-1|-
TGTGCCAGTAGTATAAGATCGGGGGGCACTGAAGCTTTCTTT
CASSIRSGGTEAFF
>-|TRBV28|TRBJ2-5|-
TGTGCCAGCAGAACCCCCCGAGACGGAGGGGGGAAAGAGACCCAGTACTTC
CASRTPRDGGGKETQYF
>-|TRBV14|TRBJ2-1|-
TGTGCCAGCAGCCAAGAATGGGATAGGAATGAGCAGTTCTTC
CASSQEWDRNEQFF
>-|TRBV5-6|TRBJ1-1|-
TGTGCCAGCAGCACCGGACCGACCGAAGCTTTCTTT
CASSTGPTEAFF
>-|TRBV27|TRBJ2-2|-
TGTGCCAGCAGTTTGACTAACCCACAGAACACCGGGGAGCTGTTTTTT
CASSLTNPQNTGELFF